These 23 T cell receptor beta chains were sequenced from one sample in a study of shared clonotypes between healthy human individuals. The table came from immunoSEQ multiplex PCR; TCRdb's copy has only in-frame clones and leaves some out. Counted here are under 2,000,000 clones, over 85% occurring once; the ten biggest clones make up more than 0.9%. It was CD45RO-negative cells, positively selected for CCR7, that made up naive CD8 cells, with terminally differentiated effector memory CD45RA+ cells excluded. Input material: naive CD8+ T cells sorted from blood. These TCRs come from a man between 18 and 29 years old in good health.

The chain uses TRBV7-4 and TRBJ1-4; the D gene is possibly TRBD1 (5 bases). Germline CDR1 reads SGHVT; CDR2 reads SQSDAQ. V was shortened by 1 base and J by 3 bases, with 21 bases between the two germline ends. This CDR3 is 19 amino acids long. CDR3 protein: CASSLVAPGSQRANEKLFF. For the CDR3, the DNA is TGTGCCAGCAGCTTAGTAGCGCCAGGGTCCCAGAGGGCTAATGAAAAACTGTTTTTT.

The table lists this clone with a count of one. V gene TRBV30 combines with J gene TRBJ2-2; D is possibly TRBD1 (5 bases). The CDR3 has 14 residues. The ends were cut back, 4 bases at V and 2 bases at J, with 11 bases in the middle. The germline V gene encodes CDR1 GTSNPN and CDR2 SVGIG (reference sequence). In DNA, the CDR3 is TGTGCCTGGAATCCCAGGGAAAACACCGGGGAGCTGTTTTTT. It is translated as CAWNPRENTGELFF. The variable domain in full, completed from reference TRBV30 and TRBJ2-2, reads SQTIHQWPATLVQPVGSPLSLECTVEGTSNPNLYWYRQAAGRGLQLLFYSVGIGQISSEVPQNLSASRPQDRQFILSSKKLLLSDSGFYLCAWNPRENTGELFFGEGSRLTVL.

V gene TRBV4-3 combines with J gene TRBJ2-1, with 8 bases identical to TRBD2. Trimming removed 4 bases from V and 6 bases from J; junction bases left unmatched: 11. Germline loops: CDR1 LGHNA, CDR2 YSLEER. This CDR3 has 16 amino acids. CDR3 residues: CASSRTREAGGNEQFF. The CDR3 region has the DNA TGCGCCAGCAGCCGAACCCGGGAGGCGGGGGGCAATGAGCAGTTCTTC.

The J gene is TRBJ2-2, the V gene TRBV10-3; D possibly uses TRBD1 or TRBD2 (5 bases each). V was trimmed by 0 bases and J by 1 base, leaving 15 bases between them. The CDR3 runs 18 residues. Per germline, CDR1 ENHRY and CDR2 SYGVKD. CDR3 DNA: TGTGCCATCAGTGAGTCTGACGGGGCGGTCCTGAACACCGGGGAGCTGTTTTTT. This encodes CAISESDGAVLNTGELFF.

The chain joins TRBV4-3 to TRBJ2-5; 11 nucleotides line up with TRBD2. This CDR3 region has 16 residues. V shed 1 base, J shed 5 bases, and the junction held 6 bases outside the gene matches. Germline values: CDR1 LGHNA, CDR2 YSLEER. The CDR3 DNA sequence: TGCGCCAGCAGCCAAGGCCCCACTAGCGGGAGTGAGACCCAGTACTTC. Its protein is CASSQGPTSGSETQYF.

V is TRBV6-5 and J is TRBJ2-1; a weak D match, TRBD1 (6 bases). The CDR3 runs to 12 residues. The V end was cut by 5 bases, the J end by 12 bases, with 14 bases between. The germline gives CDR1 MNHEY, CDR2 SVGAGI. CDR3 nucleotide sequence: TGTGCCAGCAGTCCAACAGGGTGGGCGCAGTTCTTC. Residues: CASSPTGWAQFF.

Points on this clone: This sample includes further DNA sequences coding for the same CDR3. V usage is TRBV4-1 and J usage is TRBJ2-7; the D is unclear. Germline loops: CDR1 MGHRA, CDR2 YSYEKL. The CDR3 has 13 amino acids. The V end was cut by 1 base, the J end by 1 base, with 5 bases between. CDR3 nucleotide sequence: TGCGCCAGCAGCCAAGTGGTATCCTACGAGCAGTACTTC. Amino acid sequence: CASSQVVSYEQYF.

This chain joins TRBV7-9 and TRBJ1-1; tentatively, D is TRBD1 (6 bases). The CDR3 sequence is 15 residues long. The V gene lost 1 base and the J gene lost 1 base, with 10 bases spanning the gap. Looked up from germline, CDR1 is SEHNR and CDR2 is FQNEAQ (reference sequence). CDR3 DNA sequence: TGTGCCAGCAGCTTAGGTCGCAGGGGGAACACTGAAGCTTTCTTT. Amino acid sequence: CASSLGRRGNTEAFF.

V and J are TRBV29-1 and TRBJ2-7; no clear D. V lost 5 bases, J lost 6 bases, and 11 bases lay in between. Germline V gene lookup returns CDR1 SQVTM and CDR2 ANQGSEA. The CDR3 is made up of 11 amino acids. CDR3 loop: CSVTPPREQYF. The CDR3 coding sequence is TGCAGCGTTACACCTCCTCGCGAGCAGTACTTC.

The CDR3 protein is CASGTLGEGGQIEVYEQYF. The CDR3 DNA follows: TGTGCCAGCGGAACTTTAGGAGAGGGTGGACAGATCGAGGTGTACGAGCAGTACTTC. This chain links TRBV28 with TRBJ2-7; D may be TRBD1 (6 bases). Trimming removed 8 bases at V and 4 bases at J, with 33 bases between. The CDR3 loop spans 19 amino acids. CDR1 is MDHEN and CDR2 is SYDVKM in the germline V gene. The full variable domain, with the rest looked up from reference TRBV28 and TRBJ2-7, is DVKVTQSSRYLVKRTGEKVFLECVQDMDHENMFWYRQDPGLGLRLIYFSYDVKMKEKGDIPEGYSVSREKKERFSLILESASTNQTSMYLCASGTLGEGGQIEVYEQYFGPGTRLTVT.

The rearrangement joins TRBV28 to TRBJ2-7; D might be TRBD1 (6 bases). This CDR3 spans 15 amino acids. With 2 bases removed from V and 3 bases from J, the gap between germline ends came to 14 bases. CDR1 MDHEN and CDR2 SYDVKM come from the germline V gene. The CDR3 DNA reads TGTGCCAGCAGTTTAGTACAGGGATCGGTCTACGAGCAGTACTTC. Amino acid sequence: CASSLVQGSVYEQYF.

The chain has TRBV5-1 and TRBJ2-1; 9 bases are shared with TRBD2. The CDR3 is 15 amino acids. V dropped 0 bases and J dropped 6; count of bases not matched to a gene: 4. In germline, CDR1 is SGHRS, CDR2 YFSETQ. CDR3 DNA sequence: TGCGCCAGCAGCTTGGATGTAGCGGGAGCCAATGAGCAGTTCTTC. Translating gives CASSLDVAGANEQFF.

Remarks on this clone: A junction boundary mismatches the germline segment, possibly from a read error. Within the sample, other DNA sequences also encode this same CDR3. The rearrangement links TRBV7-7 to TRBJ2-1; 11 nucleotides line up with TRBD2. The CDR3 covers 15 residues. The germline V gene has CDR1 SSHAT and CDR2 FNYEAQ (reference sequence). The CDR3 DNA follows: TGTGCTAGCAGCTCCGGGACTAGCGGCTACAATGAGCAGTTCTTC. Translating it yields CASSSGTSGYNEQFF.

This clone was seen just once. The chain has TRBV7-9 and TRBJ1-3, with D maybe TRBD1 (5 bases). This CDR3 contains 17 residues. Trimming cost V 4 bases and J 0 bases, with 16 bases left between them. Germline V gene lookup returns CDR1 SEHNR and CDR2 FQNEAQ (reference sequence). In DNA form, the CDR3 reads TGTGCCAGCAGCTATCGGACAAGGCTCGACTCTGGAAACACCATATATTTT. This encodes CASSYRTRLDSGNTIYF.

Worth noting for this clone: The sample carries other DNA sequences with the same CDR3. This chain joins TRBV5-1 and TRBJ2-1; D not certain. The V end was cut by 1 base, the J end by 0 bases, with 8 bases between. Germline V gives CDR1 SGHRS, CDR2 YFSETQ. The CDR3 is 15 residues long. CDR3 bases: TGCGCCAGCAGCTTGACAAGTCCCTCCTACAATGAGCAGTTCTTC. This codes for CASSLTSPSYNEQFF.

This clone is a singleton in its sample. This chain connects TRBV9 to TRBJ2-7; D is perhaps TRBD1 or TRBD2 (5 bases each). Germline CDR1 SGDLS, CDR2 YYNGEE. Trimming took off 3 bases at V and 4 bases at J, with 14 bases between the two ends. The CDR3 loop spans 14 amino acids. As DNA, the CDR3 is TGTGCCAGCAGCGAGGGGACGGCGGGTTACGAGCAGTACTTC. This sequence encodes CASSEGTAGYEQYF.

A remark on this clone: The sample holds other DNA sequences that translate to the same CDR3. The genes are TRBV27 and TRBJ2-1, with D uncertain. This CDR3 region has 12 residues. V shed 6 bases and J shed 7 bases, with 10 bases lying between them. Germline V gives CDR1 MNHEY, CDR2 SMNVEV (reference sequence). In nucleotides, the CDR3 is TGTGCCAGCAGCCGCGGTGGAAATGAGCAGTTCTTC. It codes for CASSRGGNEQFF.

The rearrangement joins TRBV4-1 to TRBJ2-3, with D unresolved. The CDR3 is 13 amino acids. Looked up from germline, CDR1 is MGHRA and CDR2 is YSYEKL. The V gene lost 1 base and the J gene lost 4 bases, with 6 bases spanning the gap. CDR3 amino acids: CASSQGLPDTQYF. In DNA form, the CDR3 reads TGCGCCAGCAGCCAAGGGTTGCCAGATACGCAGTATTTT.

Comment on this clone: Different DNA sequences within this sample yield the same CDR3. The chain joins TRBV30 to TRBJ2-7; maybe TRBD1 (6 bases). Germline values: CDR1 GTSNPN, CDR2 SVGIG (reference sequence). V lost 5 bases, J lost 1 base, and 9 bases lay in between. CDR3 length: 12 amino acids. CDR3 loop: CAWSGQSYEQYF. The CDR3 DNA sequence: TGTGCCTGGTCTGGACAGTCCTACGAGCAGTACTTC.

As regards this clone: The identical CDR3 is also encoded by other nucleotide sequences in the sample. The V and J genes are TRBV5-1 and TRBJ2-3; D gene uncertain. The V end lost 2 bases, the J end lost 2 bases, and 3 bases lay between the germline ends. The CDR3 is made up of 12 amino acids. Germline V lookup: CDR1 SGHRS, CDR2 YFSETQ. CDR3 sequence: CASSFDTDTQYF. In nucleotides, the CDR3 is TGCGCCAGCAGCTTTGACACAGATACGCAGTATTTT. Drawing the rest from reference TRBV5-1 and TRBJ2-3, the complete variable domain is KAGVTQTPRYLIKTRGQQVTLSCSPISGHRSVSWYQQTPGQGLQFLFEYFSETQRNKGNFPGRFSGRQFSNSRSEMNVSTLELGDSALYLCASSFDTDTQYFGPGTRLTVL.

The genes are TRBV19 and TRBJ1-6; D gene unclear. CDR3 size: 14 residues. Trimming took off 5 bases at V and 8 bases at J, with 13 bases between the two ends. Germline V gene data show CDR1 as LNHDA and CDR2 as SQIVND (reference sequence). The DNA for the CDR3 is TGTGCCAGTAGTGTCTTCCAATTCGATTCACCCCTCCACTTT. Its protein product is CASSVFQFDSPLHF.

The rearrangement links TRBV10-3 to TRBJ1-1; D unclear. V was clipped by 0 bases and J by 5 bases, with 13 bases between them. This CDR3 has 15 residues. CDR1 is ENHRY and CDR2 is SYGVKD in the germline V gene. DNA for the CDR3: TGTGCCATCAGTGAGTCAGCGAGCTTAGGGACTGAAGCTTTCTTT. Its translation: CAISESASLGTEAFF.

The chain recombines TRBV5-1 with TRBJ2-3, with D maybe TRBD1 (6 bases). Germline V gene lookup returns CDR1 SGHRS and CDR2 YFSETQ. The CDR3 spans 16 residues. V lost 4 bases to trimming and J lost 0 bases, with 15 bases between them. CDR3 nucleotide sequence: TGCGCCAGCAGCCCGGACAGCACAATAAGCACAGATACGCAGTATTTT. Protein product: CASSPDSTISTDTQYF.